This is a list of T cell receptor beta chains from one sample in a study of blood T cells in healthy people across ages. One entry per CDR3 protein, called by TCRdb with MiXCR from the 5' RACE reads. In the table there are over a million distinct CDR3 sequences, roughly 43% of which are singletons. The sequencing sample was made of blood. The receptors come from a woman aged 18-29 years in good health. Each CDR3 is given with its conserved first and last residue. A D gene is named only where the DNA matches it firmly. The size entry is marked missing in some rows and otherwise reads once, few, many or a size class.

v_call,j_call,clone_size,d_call,cdr3_nt,cdr3_aa
TRBV6-2/TRBV6-3,TRBJ1-4,-,-,TGTGCCAGCACCCGACCTGGGGAAAAACTGTTTTTT,CASTRPGEKLFF
TRBV6-2/TRBV6-3,TRBJ2-3,many,-,TGTGCCAGCAGGGGCACTAGCACAGATACGCAGTATTTT,CASRGTSTDTQYF
TRBV20-1,TRBJ2-5,-,-,TGCAGTGCTAGAGTCCTCGGGGAGACCCAGTACTTC,CSARVLGETQYF
TRBV20-1,TRBJ1-1,-,-,TGCAGTGCTAGAGTTGCGGGCCTTTACACTGAAGCTTTCTTT,CSARVAGLYTEAFF
TRBV6-6,TRBJ1-4,few,-,TGTGCCAGCAGTCACCCACTGACAACTAATGAAAAACTGTTTTTT,CASSHPLTTNEKLFF
TRBV6-2/TRBV6-3,TRBJ2-1,few,-,TGTGCCAGCACCCCGGGGGACACTAGGGGCAATGAGCAGTTCTTC,CASTPGDTRGNEQFF
TRBV18,TRBJ1-2,-,-,TGTGCCAGCTCACCCGCCGGGGTTGGCTATGGCTACACCTTC,CASSPAGVGYGYTF
TRBV20-1,TRBJ2-5,-,TRBD2,TGCAGTGCTAGAGATGGGGGGGTAGGGGAGACCCAGTACTTC,CSARDGGVGETQYF
TRBV14,TRBJ2-5,few,-,TGTGCCAGCAGCCTTTTGGGGGACCCGGGGACCCAGTACTTC,CASSLLGDPGTQYF
TRBV6-5,TRBJ1-5,-,TRBD1,TGTGCCAGCAGACAGGACAGGGCGGGCAATCAGCCCCAGCATTTT,CASRQDRAGNQPQHF
TRBV4-3,TRBJ2-7,-,TRBD2,TGCGCCAGCAGTCCCGGGACTAGCGTGATGAGCTCCTACGAGCAGTACTTC,CASSPGTSVMSSYEQYF
TRBV12-3/TRBV12-4,TRBJ2-5,few,TRBD1,TGTGCCAGCAGCCGGGACAGTAGGGAGACCCAGTACTTC,CASSRDSRETQYF
TRBV29-1,TRBJ1-2,-,TRBD1,TGCAGCGTTGAAGATCCGAACAGGGGGCTGGATGGCTACACCTTC,CSVEDPNRGLDGYTF
TRBV27,TRBJ1-1,few,-,TGTGCCAGCCCCGAAAACTGGCTCCCACCTGAAGCTTTCTTT,CASPENWLPPEAFF
TRBV13,TRBJ2-7,few,-,TGTGCCAGCAGCCAAACTTTAGAGGGGTGGATCTCCTACGAGCAGTACTTC,CASSQTLEGWISYEQYF
TRBV20-1,TRBJ2-4,-,TRBD1,TGCAGTGCGACGGACAGGCTGACGGGGCAGTACTTC,CSATDRLTGQYF
TRBV7-2,TRBJ2-2,-,-,TGTGCCAGCAGCTTAGGCCGGGGGGCCACCGGGGAGCTGTTTTTT,CASSLGRGATGELFF